This T cell receptor beta chain was documented in a study of cytotoxic CD8 clonotypes in ibrutinib-treated CLL. The overall study: Response samples came after a median roughly 13 months of treatment, range 6 to 36. An average of roughly 270,000 productive templates and 94,082 productive rearrangements was obtained per sample.

On this clone: Antigen specificity is unknown.

The study, taken as a whole, reports: Baseline clonality, above age-matched healthy donor levels, tracked circulating CD8+ T-cell counts.

This table comes from immunoSEQ multiplex PCR, and its TCRdb copy is limited to in-frame clones, with some not included. The sample has about 29,000 clones; 60% to 85% are singletons. Germline CDR1 and CDR2: LNHNV and YYDKDF (reference sequence). The CDR3 consists of 14 residues. V lost 5 bases to trimming and J lost 2 bases, with 10 bases between them. The chain has TRBV15 and TRBJ1-3, with D possibly matching TRBD1 (5 bases). Sequencing used PBMCs, obtained after 36 months of ibrutinib treatment. The TCR sequence derives from a human donor with chronic lymphocytic leukemia. CDR3 bases: TGTGCCACCAGCCCGGGAGGGGCTGGAAACACCATATATTTT. It yields the protein CATSPGGAGNTIYF.